This T cell receptor (beta chain) was obtained from a study of blood T cell repertoires in COVID-19. Looking at the study overall: From the United States, Italy and Spain came samples of acute and convalescent COVID-19. T cells, B-cell-depleted T cells, or PBMCs provided the cDNA or gDNA that served as material.

The CDR3 consists of 18 residues. The V gene end was trimmed by 0 bases and the J gene end by 3 bases; junction bases not matched to a gene: 12. The germline V gene has CDR1 SGHRS and CDR2 YFSETQ. Clones were sequenced by immunoSEQ multiplex PCR, and TCRdb holds only the in-frame ones, with some missing. The table shows 9,000 to 15,000 clones, with approximately 89% occurring only once. Source material: peripheral blood. The chain links TRBV5-1 to TRBJ2-5, with 9 bases matching TRBD2. This clonotype was obtained from a human donor in a cohort sampled during active COVID-19. The CDR3, as DNA: TGCGCCAGCAGCTTGGCTGGTGCGGGGGGGTGGCCTAAAGAGACCCAGTACTTC. Translating gives CASSLAGAGGWPKETQYF. The full variable domain, its missing parts supplied by reference TRBV5-1 and TRBJ2-5, is KAGVTQTPRYLIKTRGQQVTLSCSPISGHRSVSWYQQTPGQGLQFLFEYFSETQRNKGNFPGRFSGRQFSNSRSEMNVSTLELGDSALYLCASSLAGAGGWPKETQYFGPGTRLLVL.